These 27 T cell receptor beta chains came from one sample sequenced in a study of blood T cells in healthy people across ages. Primed by a sample-barcoded 5' primer and a J-beta primer mix, a second PCR proceeded for 7 to 11 cycles. TCRdb re-derived calls from the 5' RACE reads in MiXCR, one entry per CDR3 protein. The sample holds some 760,000 distinct CDR3 sequences, roughly 25% seen once. The sample was also reused in another study, on T cells of mothers and their children.

The sequencing input was blood. Receptors were obtained from a boy between 10 and 17 years old in good health.

This clonotype was seen more than once but under ten times. The junction departs from germline at one end; a sequencing error may be responsible. In DNA, the CDR3 is TGTGCCAGCAGCCAACTAGGTACGGATACGCAGTACTTT. This gives the protein CASSQLGTDTQYF. V gene TRBV14 combines with J gene TRBJ2-3, with no clear D. Per the germline V gene, CDR1 is SGHDN and CDR2 is FVKESK. The CDR3 spans 13 residues.

V is TRBV5-6 and J is TRBJ2-7, with D tentatively TRBD1 or TRBD2 (5 bases each). V was pared by 4 bases and J by 3 bases, with 11 bases between. This CDR3 is 13 amino acids long. Germline CDR1 reads SGHDT; CDR2 reads YYEEEE. CDR3 protein: CASSGGIYYEQYF. The CDR3 nucleotides read TGTGCCAGCAGCGGGGGAATTTACTACGAGCAGTACTTC.

Concerning this clonotype itself: At one end, the junction sequence differs from germline, possibly due to a read error. This sequence joins TRBV4-3 and TRBJ2-7, with D uncertain. The germline V gene has CDR1 LGHNA and CDR2 YSLEER. The CDR3 contains 15 residues. CDR3: CASSQDHRAYYEQYF. CDR3 in DNA: TGCGCCAGCAGCCAAGATCATAGAGCCTATTACGAGCAGTATTTC.

The chain is built from TRBV20-1 and TRBJ2-3; 11 bases fit TRBD2. Germline assignment: CDR1 DFQATT and CDR2 SNEGSKA (reference sequence). The trim removed 5 bases at V and 7 bases at J, leaving 8 bases unmatched. The CDR3 contains 14 residues. CDR3: CSAVAGGPSNTQYF. DNA of the CDR3: TGCAGTGCTGTAGCGGGGGGGCCTTCGAATACGCAGTATTTT.

Points on this clonotype: Germline and junction disagree at one end, which may indicate a read error. The rearrangement joins TRBV5-1 to TRBJ1-4, with 7 bases fitting TRBD1. Germline V gives CDR1 SGHRS, CDR2 YFSETQ. The CDR3 runs 17 residues. In nucleotides, the CDR3 is TGCGCCAGCAGTTTGGGGGACAGAGCCTCAACTAATGAAAAACTGTTTTTT. Amino acid sequence: CASSLGDRASTNEKLFF. Full variable domain (rest looked up from reference TRBV5-1 and TRBJ1-4): KAGVTQTPRYLIKTRGQQVTLSCSPISGHRSVSWYQQTPGQGLQFLFEYFSETQRNKGNFPGRFSGRQFSNSRSEMNVSTLELGDSALYLCASSLGDRASTNEKLFFGSGTQLSVL.

The chain links TRBV4-1 to TRBJ2-1; 10 bases map to TRBD1. The DNA matches TRBJ2-7 better at its end, which makes the J call doubtful. Germline CDR1 and CDR2: MGHRA and YSYEKL. The CDR3 covers 17 residues. CDR3 in DNA: TGCGCCAGCAGCCAAATTGGTCCGACAGGGGGCAACCACGAGCAGTACTTC. Encoded protein: CASSQIGPTGGNHEQYF.

There are a few counts of this clonotype. The genes are TRBV5-1 and TRBJ2-7, with D possibly TRBD1 on 5 matching bases. Germline V CDR1 and CDR2: SGHRS, YFSETQ. The V and J ends lost 1 base and 2 bases respectively, with 16 bases between them. The CDR3 spans 16 residues. The CDR3 protein is CASSLYSQGATYEQYF. The CDR3 nucleotides read TGCGCCAGCAGCTTGTACTCCCAGGGCGCTACCTACGAGCAGTACTTC.

This chain connects TRBV25-1 to TRBJ1-2; 9 bases line up with TRBD1. CDR3 size: 16 residues. CDR1 is MGHDK, CDR2 SYGVNS, per germline. Losses at the gene ends were 6 bases for V and 7 bases for J; bases not matched to a gene: 15. This chain's CDR3 is CASRSPSGTGPAGYTF. In DNA form, the CDR3 reads TGTGCCAGCAGATCGCCTTCCGGGACAGGGCCAGCTGGCTACACCTTC.

In its sample, this clonotype was seen a few times. V gene TRBV2 combines with J gene TRBJ2-4, with 11 bases aligning to TRBD1. The germline V gene has CDR1 SNHLY and CDR2 FYNNEI. The CDR3 loop spans 13 amino acids. The J segment lost 10 bases and the V segment lost 8 bases, leaving 7 bases of the junction unmatched. CDR3 loop: CASAGQGAGIQYF. For the CDR3, the DNA is TGTGCCAGCGCAGGACAGGGGGCCGGAATTCAGTACTTC.

The rearrangement joins TRBV2 to TRBJ2-1; tentative D call: TRBD2 (6 bases). This CDR3 is 14 amino acids long. Looked up from germline, CDR1 is SNHLY and CDR2 is FYNNEI. The germline V and J ends were trimmed by 8 bases and 2 bases, with 13 bases remaining between them. DNA for the CDR3: TGTGCCAGCGGGGACTCAGGACCCTACAATGAGCAGTTCTTC. Encoded protein: CASGDSGPYNEQFF.

The chain combines TRBV12-3 or TRBV12-4 with TRBJ2-1, with 9 bases aligning to TRBD1. TRBJ2-7 explains the end of the DNA better; the J call may be wrong. CDR3 size: 14 residues. For the CDR3, the DNA is TGTGCCAGCAGCATTGACAGGGGGGTCTACGAGCAGTACTTC. It is translated as CASSIDRGVYEQYF.

This clonotype has just a few counts. The rearrangement joins TRBV7-3 to TRBJ1-6; TRBD1 agrees at 7 bases. V shed 0 bases, J shed 9 bases, and the junction held 5 bases outside the gene matches. Germline assignment: CDR1 SGHTA and CDR2 FQGTGA. There are 15 residues in the CDR3. The CDR3 spells CASSLTGDSGSPLHF. The CDR3 bases are TGTGCCAGCAGCTTAACCGGGGACAGCGGTTCACCCCTCCACTTT.

This clonotype was seen at least ten times. Here the CDR3 reads CASRPVEAKNIQYF. The CDR3 DNA reads TGTGCCAGCAGGCCAGTCGAAGCCAAAAACATTCAGTACTTC. The rearrangement joins TRBV6-5 to TRBJ2-4; D gene unclear. Germline V gene sequence: CDR1 MNHEY, CDR2 SVGAGI. Trimming pared 6 bases from V and 0 bases from J, leaving 9 bases between. CDR3 length equals 14 residues.

In this sample, this clonotype turned up a few times. The J gene is TRBJ2-3, the V gene TRBV6-5, with D perhaps assigned TRBD1 or TRBD2 (5 bases each). The germline V gene has CDR1 MNHEY and CDR2 SVGAGI. V dropped 2 bases and J dropped 4 bases, with 10 bases sitting between them. This CDR3 comprises 14 residues. The CDR3 sequence: CASSYVLGADTQYF. DNA of the CDR3: TGTGCCAGCAGTTACGTATTGGGGGCAGATACGCAGTATTTT.

The rearrangement links TRBV21-1 to TRBJ2-5; no check of the table's D call, TRBD1, against the DNA was made. TRBV21-1 has pseudogene status. The CDR3 runs to 15 residues. In DNA, the CDR3 is TGTGCCAGCAGCACTAACCCGGACAGGCAAGAGACCCAGTACTTC. Translation gives CASSTNPDRQETQYF.

This clonotype was counted a few times. The CDR3 is CASSRPQGLDSPLHF. In nucleotides, the CDR3 is TGTGCCAGCAGCCGGCCACAGGGCTTGGATTCACCCCTCCACTTT. This sequence joins TRBV7-6 and TRBJ1-6; D possibly corresponds to TRBD1 (6 bases). Trimming took off 5 bases at V and 8 bases at J, with 16 bases between the two ends. CDR1 and CDR2 from the germline V gene are SGHVS and FNYEAQ. The CDR3 sequence is 15 residues long.

This clonotype was detected a few times. The V and J genes are TRBV20-1 and TRBJ1-6; the D gene is possibly TRBD1 (5 bases). The CDR3 has 14 residues. CDR1 and CDR2 from the germline V gene are DFQATT and SNEGSKA (reference sequence). V lost 3 bases, J lost 7 bases, and 13 bases lay in between. CDR3 region: CSARLGGMNSPLHF. Here the CDR3 DNA reads TGCAGTGCTAGGCTCGGGGGGATGAATTCACCCCTCCACTTT.

The V gene is TRBV18, the J gene TRBJ2-3; D may be TRBD2 (6 bases). With 6 bases removed from V and 2 bases from J, the gap between germline ends came to 15 bases. This CDR3 region has 15 residues. Germline V gene data show CDR1 as KGHSH and CDR2 as LQKENI. CDR3 residues: CASSGGPENTDTQYF. In DNA, the CDR3 is TGTGCCAGCTCTGGAGGGCCCGAAAACACAGATACGCAGTATTTT.

This clonotype was picked up a small number of times. The chain has TRBV5-1 and TRBJ2-3; D might be TRBD2 (5 bases). Trimming stripped 4 bases from V and 8 bases from J, with 29 bases between. The CDR3 has 18 residues. The germline CDR1 and CDR2 sequences are SGHRS and YFSETQ. The CDR3 sequence is CASSPRLIAASTRGTQYF. The CDR3 coding sequence is TGCGCCAGCAGCCCCCGTTTGATTGCGGCTAGCACTCGTGGTACGCAGTATTTT.

This clonotype turned up a few times. J is TRBJ2-2 and V is TRBV3-1; 7 nucleotides line up with TRBD2. The trim removed 5 bases at V and 6 bases at J, leaving 15 bases unmatched. This CDR3 region has 17 residues. CDR1 is LGHDT, CDR2 YNNKEL, per germline (reference sequence). In nucleotides, the CDR3 is TGTGCCAGCAGCTCCCGTGGAGCGGGGATGGGGTCCGGGGAGCTGTTTTTT. It encodes CASSSRGAGMGSGELFF.

The CDR3 is CASSYADTATDTQYF. The CDR3 bases are TGTGCCAGCAGTTACGCGGACACCGCCACAGATACGCAGTATTTT. V is TRBV6-2 or TRBV6-3 and J is TRBJ2-3, with a tentative D call TRBD1 (5 bases). This CDR3 has 15 amino acids. Per germline, CDR1 MNHEY and CDR2 SVGEGT. V lost 2 bases to trimming and J lost 2 bases, with 11 bases between them.

This clonotype was detected a few times. This chain connects TRBV12-3 or TRBV12-4 to TRBJ2-1; D perhaps matches TRBD1 (6 bases). Gene TRBJ2-5 matches the end of the DNA better, so the J call may be wrong. This CDR3 region has 12 residues. The CDR3 loop is CASTQTGETQYF. The CDR3 bases are TGTGCCAGCACCCAGACAGGAGAGACCCAGTACTTC.

The J gene is TRBJ1-1, the V gene TRBV20-1; D is unresolved. Looked up from germline, CDR1 is DFQATT and CDR2 is SNEGSKA (reference sequence). This CDR3 contains 13 residues. Trimming shortened V by 0 bases and J by 8 bases, and 13 bases separated the two germline ends. In DNA, the CDR3 is TGCAGTGCTAGAGATCTCAGGTCCCGGGAAGCTTTCTTT. Translation: CSARDLRSREAFF.

This clonotype was counted between two and nine times. This chain connects TRBV7-9 to TRBJ1-4; tentative D call: TRBD1 (6 bases). CDR1 is SEHNR and CDR2 is FQNEAQ in the germline V gene (reference sequence). The V end was cut by 5 bases, the J end by 4 bases, with 11 bases between. CDR3 size: 14 residues. The CDR3, as DNA: TGTGCCAGCAGCCCACAGGGAAATAATGAAAAACTGTTTTTT. Translation gives CASSPQGNNEKLFF.

The V call is TRBV20-1, the J call TRBJ2-5, with D maybe TRBD1 (5 bases). The germline V and J ends were trimmed by 0 bases and 0 bases, with 14 bases remaining between them. The CDR3 consists of 16 residues. The germline CDR1 and CDR2 sequences are DFQATT and SNEGSKA (reference sequence). CDR3 in amino acids: CSARDPQGTYQETQYF. The CDR3 region has the DNA TGCAGTGCTAGAGATCCCCAGGGAACTTACCAAGAGACCCAGTACTTC.

The J gene is TRBJ2-2, the V gene TRBV7-2; D is ambiguous. This CDR3 comprises 15 residues. The germline gives CDR1 SGHTA, CDR2 FQGNSA. The germline V and J ends were trimmed by 3 bases and 8 bases, with 16 bases remaining between them. The CDR3 bases are TGTGCCAGCAGCTTCTTCCGGGCCACCACGGGGGAGCTGTTTTTT. It encodes CASSFFRATTGELFF.

In its sample, this clonotype was seen a few times. The CDR3 is CASTGGTGQSTGELFF. CDR3 in DNA: TGCGCCAGCACCGGAGGGACAGGGCAGTCCACCGGGGAGCTGTTTTTT. The rearrangement uses TRBV10-2 and TRBJ2-2; the match to TRBD1 covers 9 bases. The CDR3 is 16 amino acids. Germline-derived CDR1 and CDR2 are WSHSY and SAAADI. After removal of 7 bases from V and 4 bases from J, the junction contained 10 bases not matched to a gene.